Each of the 4 T cell receptor beta chains below was sequenced from the same sample in a study of tumor-infiltrating lymphocytes in oesophageal squamous cell carcinoma. A single record per CDR3 protein comes from TCRdb applying MiXCR to the PCR reads. This table has around 22,000 distinct CDR3 sequences, 38% appearing once. Sequenced: esophageal tumor tissue. The receptors shown here come from a male donor with esophageal squamous cell carcinoma.

V is TRBV10-1 and J is TRBJ1-6; 9 nucleotides align to TRBD1. The length of the CDR3 is 13 residues. CDR1 WNHNN and CDR2 SYGVQD come from the germline V gene (reference sequence). The junction had 5 bases not matched to a gene; V was cut back by 7 bases and J by 10 bases. The DNA for the CDR3 is TGCGCCAGCAACGAACAGGGGGCCTCACCCCTCCACTTT. As protein: CASNEQGASPLHF.

This clonotype was picked up many times. The chain couples TRBV5-5 to TRBJ2-7, with D hard to call. Per germline, CDR1 SGHKS and CDR2 YYEKEE (reference sequence). The CDR3 totals 16 residues. The V end was cut by 2 bases, the J end by 0 bases, with 15 bases between. In DNA form, the CDR3 reads TGTGCCAGCAGCTTTGACCAAGGCAGCCTCTCCTACGAGCAGTACTTC. This sequence encodes CASSFDQGSLSYEQYF.

The chain is built from TRBV7-2 and TRBJ2-5; D gene ambiguous. The J call may be incorrect, as the DNA end agrees better with TRBJ2-1. The germline gives CDR1 SGHTA, CDR2 FQGNSA. CDR3 size: 12 residues. The CDR3 here is CASRPLGNEQFF. CDR3 nucleotide sequence: TGTGCCAGCCGTCCCCTCGGCAATGAGCAGTTCTTC.

The rearrangement links TRBV27 to TRBJ2-1; D might be TRBD2 (7 bases). The CDR3 is made up of 14 amino acids. Per germline, CDR1 MNHEY and CDR2 SMNVEV (reference sequence). The V and J ends lost 5 bases and 4 bases respectively, with 12 bases between them. CDR3 region: CASSPKGGYNEQFF. The DNA of the CDR3 is TGTGCCAGCAGTCCAAAGGGGGGGTACAATGAGCAGTTCTTC.